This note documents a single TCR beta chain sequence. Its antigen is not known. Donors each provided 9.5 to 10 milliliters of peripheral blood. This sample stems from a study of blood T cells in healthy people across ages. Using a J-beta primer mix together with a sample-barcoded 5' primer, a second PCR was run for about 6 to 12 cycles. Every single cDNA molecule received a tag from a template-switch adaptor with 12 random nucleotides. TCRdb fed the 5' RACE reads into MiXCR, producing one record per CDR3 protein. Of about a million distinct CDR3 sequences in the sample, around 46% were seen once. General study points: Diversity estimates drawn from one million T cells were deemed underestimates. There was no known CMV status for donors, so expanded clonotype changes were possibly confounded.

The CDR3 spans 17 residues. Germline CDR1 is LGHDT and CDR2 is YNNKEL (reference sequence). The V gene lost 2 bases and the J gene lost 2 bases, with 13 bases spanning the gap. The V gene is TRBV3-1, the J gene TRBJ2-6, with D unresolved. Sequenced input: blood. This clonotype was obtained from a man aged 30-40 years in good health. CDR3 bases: TGTGCCAGCAGCCAAAGCAGAAGGGCTACTGGGGCCAACGTCCTGACTTTC. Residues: CASSQSRRATGANVLTF.